This T cell receptor beta chain was sequenced for a study of blood T cell repertoires in COVID-19. For the study at large: Specimens from acute and convalescent COVID-19 originated in the United States, Italy and Spain.

Original methodology: Estimation of nucleated cell counts was performed using reference gene primer amplification. This table comes from immunoSEQ multiplex PCR, and its TCRdb copy is limited to in-frame clones, with some not included. V and J calls and clone size follow that table, whereas D and trimming were derived from the DNA. The repertoire has roughly 57,000 clones, over 70% of them found once; the top ten carry approximately 15%. J lost 8 bases, V lost 3 bases, and 5 bases had no gene match. The CDR3 contains 13 residues. Germline V gives CDR1 WSHSY, CDR2 SAAADI. This clone was recorded a few times.

This clonotype was obtained from a woman in her 70s with acute or convalescent COVID-19. The sequenced sample was peripheral blood. The gene calls are TRBV10-2 and TRBJ1-2; 8 bases are a match to TRBD1. The CDR3 loop reads CASSDDRGRGYTF. As DNA, the CDR3 is TGCGCCAGCAGTGACGACAGGGGTAGAGGCTACACCTTC.